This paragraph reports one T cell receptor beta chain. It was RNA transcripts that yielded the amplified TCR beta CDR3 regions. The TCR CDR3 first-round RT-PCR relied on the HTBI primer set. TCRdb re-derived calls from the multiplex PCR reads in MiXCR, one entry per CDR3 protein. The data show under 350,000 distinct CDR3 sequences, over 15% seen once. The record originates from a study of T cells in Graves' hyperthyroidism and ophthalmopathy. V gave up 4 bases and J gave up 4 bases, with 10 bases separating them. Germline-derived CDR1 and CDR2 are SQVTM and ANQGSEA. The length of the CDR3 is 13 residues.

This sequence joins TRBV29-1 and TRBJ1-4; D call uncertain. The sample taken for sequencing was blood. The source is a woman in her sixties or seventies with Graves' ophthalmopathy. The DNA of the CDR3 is TGCAGCGTTGTAGTACAGTTTAATGAAAAACTGTTTTTT. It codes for CSVVVQFNEKLFF.